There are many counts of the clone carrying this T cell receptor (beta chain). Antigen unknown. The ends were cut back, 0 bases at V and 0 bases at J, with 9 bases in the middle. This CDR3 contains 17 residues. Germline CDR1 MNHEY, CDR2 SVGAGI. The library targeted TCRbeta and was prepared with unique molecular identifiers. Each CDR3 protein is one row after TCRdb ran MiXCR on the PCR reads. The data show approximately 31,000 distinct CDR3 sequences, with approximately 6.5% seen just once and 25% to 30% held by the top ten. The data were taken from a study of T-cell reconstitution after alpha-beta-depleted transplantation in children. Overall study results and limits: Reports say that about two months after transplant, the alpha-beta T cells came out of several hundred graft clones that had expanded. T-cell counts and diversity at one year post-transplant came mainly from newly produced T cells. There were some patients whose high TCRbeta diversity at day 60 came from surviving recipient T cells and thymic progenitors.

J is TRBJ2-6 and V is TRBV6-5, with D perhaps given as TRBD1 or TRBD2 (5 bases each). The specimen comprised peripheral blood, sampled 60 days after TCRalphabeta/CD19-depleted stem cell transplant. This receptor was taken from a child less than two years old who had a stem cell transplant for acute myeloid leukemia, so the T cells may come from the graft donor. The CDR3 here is CASSYSRDPSGANVLTF. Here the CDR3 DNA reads TGTGCCAGCAGTTACTCGAGGGACCCCTCTGGGGCCAACGTCCTGACTTTC.